Listed below are T cell receptor beta chains from one sample, sequenced in a study of blood T cell repertoires in COVID-19. Sequencing used immunoSEQ multiplex PCR; TCRdb keeps in-frame clones, though not all of them. The table records around 250,000 clones, around 90% of them present only once. Sequenced: peripheral blood. Receptors originate from a woman aged 70-85 years with active or convalescent COVID-19. Each CDR3 is given without its conserved first and last residue. Each record gives: CDR3 length, V gene, J gene, CDR3 protein.

12,TRBV9,TRBJ1-1,ASSYIRGNTEAF
13,TRBV3-1/TRBV3-2,TRBJ1-5,ASRPSGGPFPPQH
6,TRBV20-1,TRBJ1-1,SAREAF
12,TRBV6-1,TRBJ2-5,ASSDGTPRRTQY
15,TRBV6-2/TRBV6-3,TRBJ2-7,ASSYAAQGSYVYEQY
22,TRBV21-1,TRBJ2-1,ASSKELTSHEVSHKGSSYNEQF
13,TRBV19,TRBJ2-7,ASRSSSPGSYEQY
12,TRBV4-3,TRBJ2-7,ASSPGAGALEQY
12,TRBV9,TRBJ1-6,ASSGLQGNSPLH
13,TRBV15,TRBJ1-5,ATSRSGGPNQPQH
11,TRBV5-1,TRBJ2-7,ASSLDSVYEQY
14,TRBV19,TRBJ1-1,ASRGGGGMSYTEAF
18,TRBV27,TRBJ2-1,ASSSASTSGGGNPYNEQF
13,TRBV6-5,TRBJ1-2,ASSYLGQTNYGYT
13,TRBV9,TRBJ1-6,ASSAAGTGDSPLH
11,TRBV19,TRBJ1-1,ASSIMVRTEAF
13,TRBV6-5,TRBJ1-1,ASSPQGLKNTEAF
12,TRBV19,TRBJ1-5,ASSITTGNQPQH
10,TRBV10-1,TRBJ1-2,AISGGRDGYT
15,TRBV7-2,TRBJ2-7,ASSLAARTSDSYEQY
9,TRBV6-5,TRBJ2-1,ASTSINEQF
12,TRBV9,TRBJ1-2,ASSVPGGYYGYT
11,TRBV24-1,TRBJ1-2,ATSARRESGYT
12,TRBV11-2,TRBJ1-2,ASSLDQGVYGYT
13,TRBV4-3,TRBJ1-2,ASSPRAAGNYGYT
13,TRBV5-4,TRBJ1-2,ASSFSRGQLYGYT
14,TRBV18,TRBJ2-7,ASSPLATGTGYEQY
11,TRBV27,TRBJ2-2,ASSRQGSGELF
13,TRBV11-3,TRBJ1-5,ASSLSTGRNQPQH
11,TRBV19,TRBJ1-2,ASSLDREDGYT
11,TRBV19,TRBJ2-1,ASSTTGGPEQF
13,TRBV4-3,TRBJ2-7,ASSQEDRQSYEQY
12,TRBV19,TRBJ2-3,ATRGQGRTDTQY
12,TRBV20-1,TRBJ2-5,SASYGPRGETQY
17,TRBV4-2,TRBJ1-6,ASSHEIWGSPNYNSPLH
12,TRBV11-3,TRBJ1-5,ASSGGGAEQPQH
11,TRBV24-1,TRBJ1-5,ATSDREDQPQH
13,TRBV6-5,TRBJ2-1,ASSKILAGWNEQF
10,TRBV12-3/TRBV12-4,TRBJ1-2,ASTWGEYGYT
12,TRBV5-1,TRBJ1-2,ASSRDRAVDSYT
14,TRBV3-1/TRBV3-2,TRBJ1-6,ASSQGGGSYNSPLH
14,TRBV5-1,TRBJ1-4,ASSPYLGTGAEKLF
13,TRBV6-5,TRBJ1-1,ASSYSTGPRQGAS
18,TRBV5-1,TRBJ2-6,ASSLIRGQVQLTGANVLT
16,TRBV7-8,TRBJ1-1,ASSLAHRGEFMNTEAF
14,TRBV7-9,TRBJ1-3,ASSLLRRSSGNTIY
13,TRBV7-2,TRBJ1-5,ASSPEALSNQPQH
13,TRBV6-2/TRBV6-3,TRBJ2-3,ASSYRTRSADTQY
10,TRBV19,TRBJ2-1,ASSGDRVQQF
13,TRBV7-8,TRBJ1-2,ASRRAGQGDYGYT
12,TRBV2,TRBJ2-5,ASCRDTFQETQY
13,TRBV28,TRBJ1-5,ASRLGGTGNQPQH